Shown below are 27 T cell receptor beta chains from a single sample sequenced in a study of blood T cell repertoires in COVID-19. The protocol was immunoSEQ multiplex PCR, while the TCRdb copy is restricted to in-frame clones and leaves out a portion. Of fewer than 250,000 clones in the sample, around 79% are singletons; the top ten hold roughly 12%. The sample was peripheral blood. The receptors stem from a woman between 45 and 60 years old with acute or convalescent COVID-19.

This clone was picked up one time. The gene calls are TRBV18 and TRBJ2-7; the match to TRBD2 covers 8 bases. Trimming took 6 bases from V and 5 from J; bases not matched to a gene: 6. This CDR3 contains 13 residues. CDR1 and CDR2 (germline): KGHSH, LQKENI. The CDR3 region is CASSGTRRHEQYF. The CDR3 DNA follows: TGTGCCAGCTCCGGGACTAGGAGGCACGAGCAGTACTTC.

The gene calls are TRBV7-8 and TRBJ2-2; TRBD1 aligns across 9 bases. V dropped 2 bases and J dropped 4; count of bases not matched to a gene: 11. This CDR3 is built from 18 residues. Germline lookup yields CDR1 SGHVS and CDR2 FQNEAQ. In DNA form, the CDR3 reads TGTGCCAGCAGCTTATATGCCCGGACAGGGGCTTCCACCGGGGAGCTGTTTTTT. It yields the protein CASSLYARTGASTGELFF.

At least ten counts were recorded for this clone. This same CDR3 is encoded by further DNA sequences in the sample. This chain links TRBV9 with TRBJ2-5, with a possible D match to TRBD1 (6 bases). The length of the CDR3 is 13 residues. CDR1 and CDR2 (germline): SGDLS, YYNGEE. The germline V and J ends were trimmed by 0 bases and 4 bases, with 7 bases remaining between them. The CDR3 is CASSVARGETQYF. The CDR3 bases are TGTGCCAGCAGCGTAGCCAGGGGAGAGACCCAGTACTTC.

The chain employs TRBV6-5 and TRBJ2-7; TRBD1 agrees at 7 bases. The CDR3 spans 16 residues. The ends lost 1 base at V and 0 bases at J; junction bases unmatched: 6. Per the germline V gene, CDR1 is MNHEY and CDR2 is SVGAGI. CDR3 protein: CASSYFPGGSSYEQYF. The CDR3 DNA follows: TGTGCCAGCAGTTACTTTCCAGGGGGAAGCTCCTACGAGCAGTACTTC.

CDR3 DNA sequence: TGTGCCACCAGTGACGCATCGAGAGAACTCAATGAGCAGTTCTTC. Translation gives CATSDASRELNEQFF. The chain links TRBV24-1 to TRBJ2-1; D remains unclear. CDR3 length equals 15 residues. The V gene lost 4 bases and the J gene lost 6 bases, with 15 bases spanning the gap. The germline CDR1 and CDR2 sequences are KGHDR and SFDVKD.

CDR3: CASSYSYQASTDTQYF. Written as DNA, the CDR3 is TGTGCCAGCAGTTACTCGTACCAGGCGAGCACAGATACGCAGTATTTT. The chain employs TRBV6-5 and TRBJ2-3, with D uncertain. This CDR3 spans 16 amino acids. The V end was cut by 0 bases, the J end by 0 bases, with 10 bases between. Germline V gene lookup returns CDR1 MNHEY and CDR2 SVGAGI.

This rearrangement joins TRBV9 to TRBJ1-6, with 7 bases that match TRBD1. Looked up from germline, CDR1 is SGDLS and CDR2 is YYNGEE. V trimming: 4 bases; J trimming: 7 bases; junction bases outside the gene matches: 8. CDR3 length: 15 amino acids. The CDR3, as DNA: TGTGCCAGCAGCAAAACCGGGACAGAGAATTCACCCCTCCACTTT. It yields the protein CASSKTGTENSPLHF. Supplemented by reference TRBV9 and TRBJ1-6, the full variable domain reads DSGVTQTPKHLITATGQRVTLRCSPRSGDLSVYWYQQSLDQGLQFLIQYYNGEERAKGNILERFSAQQFPDLHSELNLSSLELGDSALYFCASSKTGTENSPLHFGNGTRLTVT.

The chain carries TRBV9 and TRBJ1-6; maybe TRBD1 (5 bases). Germline assignment: CDR1 SGDLS and CDR2 YYNGEE. The CDR3 length is 14 residues. V lost 4 bases and J 8 bases, leaving 13 bases between the germline ends. The CDR3 region is CASSRRGNDSPLHF. Written as DNA, the CDR3 is TGTGCCAGCAGCAGGCGGGGCAATGATTCACCCCTCCACTTT.

V is TRBV28 and J is TRBJ2-3, with D tentatively TRBD2 (6 bases). Germline V gene sequence: CDR1 MDHEN, CDR2 SYDVKM. The CDR3 has 18 residues. Trimming stripped 4 bases from V and 3 bases from J, with 23 bases between. CDR3 in amino acids: CASSSPAGLILGTDTQYF. In DNA form, the CDR3 reads TGTGCCAGCAGTTCGCCGGCGGGACTTATCTTGGGAACAGATACGCAGTATTTT.

The chain combines TRBV18 with TRBJ1-1; 12 bases map to TRBD1. The CDR3 has 17 amino acids. V trimming: 5 bases; J trimming: 3 bases; junction bases outside the gene matches: 10. Germline assignment: CDR1 KGHSH and CDR2 LQKENI. Written as DNA, the CDR3 is TGTGCCAGCTCATCCCAAATGGGGACAGGGGGCTACACTGAAGCTTTCTTT. This sequence encodes CASSSQMGTGGYTEAFF.

The chain employs TRBV4-3 and TRBJ2-1; 8 positions match TRBD1. V trimming: 1 base; J trimming: 5 bases; junction bases outside the gene matches: 7. Looked up from germline, CDR1 is LGHNA and CDR2 is YSLEER. This CDR3 contains 16 residues. CDR3: CASSQATGVKDNEQFF. For the CDR3, the DNA is TGCGCCAGCAGCCAAGCGACAGGGGTTAAGGACAATGAGCAGTTCTTC.

This clone was seen a single time. The CDR3 region is CASSLTSGVTYNEQFF. Written as DNA, the CDR3 is TGTGCCAGCAGCTTGACCAGCGGGGTAACCTACAATGAGCAGTTCTTC. The chain uses TRBV5-5 and TRBJ2-1; 7 bases line up with TRBD2. CDR3 size: 16 residues. Germline-derived CDR1 and CDR2 are SGHKS and YYEKEE (reference sequence). V gave up 1 base and J gave up 2 bases; unmatched junction bases: 6.

The CDR3 region has the DNA TGTGCCAGCCATTGGACTCACACCGGGGAGCTGTTTTTT. It yields the protein CASHWTHTGELFF. The chain employs TRBV2 and TRBJ2-2; D may be TRBD2 (5 bases). V was pared by 8 bases and J by 3 bases, with 10 bases between. CDR1 SNHLY and CDR2 FYNNEI come from the germline V gene. This CDR3 comprises 13 residues.

In DNA form, the CDR3 reads TGTGCCAGCAGGTACAGGGGGCGTCACGGCTATGGCTACACCTTC. Translated, it gives CASRYRGRHGYGYTF. The chain recombines TRBV28 with TRBJ1-2; 9 nucleotides line up with TRBD1. Germline CDR1 is MDHEN and CDR2 is SYDVKM. V lost 6 bases, J lost 4 bases, and 9 bases stayed unmatched. The CDR3 contains 15 residues.

The rearrangement links TRBV11-2 to TRBJ1-5; perhaps TRBD1 as D (5 bases). V was clipped by 5 bases and J by 3 bases, with 14 bases between them. CDR3 size: 15 residues. Germline-derived CDR1 and CDR2 are SGHAT and FQNNGV. In DNA form, the CDR3 reads TGTGCCAGCAGCCCTACAGGAGGGGACAATCAGCCCCAGCATTTT. The encoded protein is CASSPTGGDNQPQHF.

The genes are TRBV24-1 and TRBJ2-1, with TRBD2 matching 8 bases. The germline V gene has CDR1 KGHDR and CDR2 SFDVKD. CDR3 length: 18 amino acids. J gave up 0 bases and V 1 base, and 7 bases lay outside the gene matches. The DNA of the CDR3 is TGTGCCACCAGTGATTTACGGGCGGGGGGAATCTCCTACAATGAGCAGTTCTTC. Its translation: CATSDLRAGGISYNEQFF.

The gene calls are TRBV7-2 and TRBJ2-5; 7 nucleotides agree with TRBD1. Germline V gene data show CDR1 as SGHTA and CDR2 as FQGNSA. The junction had 3 bases not matched to a gene; V was cut back by 0 bases and J by 2 bases. This CDR3 is built from 15 residues. The CDR3 sequence: CASSLAGTVQETQYF. The CDR3 nucleotides are TGTGCCAGCAGCTTAGCCGGGACAGTACAAGAGACCCAGTACTTC.

The chain couples TRBV29-1 to TRBJ1-6; D is uncertain. Trimming left V 5 bases short and J 0 bases short, with 14 bases between. This CDR3 spans 16 amino acids. CDR1 and CDR2 (germline): SQVTM, ANQGSEA. The CDR3 nucleotides read TGCAGCGTTTCTCTCGGTACGAACTCCTATAATTCACCCCTCCACTTT. Encoded protein: CSVSLGTNSYNSPLHF.

The table lists this clone with a few counts. This sequence joins TRBV6-2 or TRBV6-3 and TRBJ2-7, with D maybe TRBD2 (6 bases). V lost 2 bases and J 3 bases, leaving 11 bases between the germline ends. The germline gives CDR1 MNHEY, CDR2 SVGEGT. The CDR3 runs 14 residues. CDR3 protein: CASSYGGFSYEQYF. In nucleotides, the CDR3 is TGTGCCAGCAGTTACGGAGGGTTTAGCTACGAGCAGTACTTC.

The V gene is TRBV28, the J gene TRBJ1-2, with D uncertain. V was pared by 8 bases and J by 8 bases, with 18 bases between. The germline V gene has CDR1 MDHEN and CDR2 SYDVKM. This CDR3 is built from 13 residues. CDR3 protein: CASAEGKQHGYTF. In nucleotides, the CDR3 is TGTGCCAGCGCTGAGGGAAAACAGCACGGCTACACCTTC.

V and J are TRBV15 and TRBJ2-1; the match to TRBD2 covers 8 bases. The CDR3 is 16 residues long. Germline V lookup: CDR1 LNHNV, CDR2 YYDKDF (reference sequence). V lost 1 base and J lost 4; bases outside the gene matches: 6. CDR3 in amino acids: CATSRGGGLEYNEQFF. The CDR3 bases are TGTGCCACCAGCAGAGGTGGGGGACTAGAATACAATGAGCAGTTCTTC.

The chain joins TRBV14 to TRBJ2-7; the match to TRBD2 covers 8 bases. The length of the CDR3 is 15 residues. V trimming: 1 base; J trimming: 5 bases; junction bases outside the gene matches: 7. CDR1 and CDR2 (germline): SGHDN, FVKESK. The CDR3 loop reads CASSQVRLASDEQYF. The CDR3 DNA follows: TGTGCCAGCAGCCAAGTAAGACTAGCGAGCGACGAGCAGTACTTC.

CDR3 sequence: CASSQRLTGNTGELFF. The CDR3 bases are TGTGCCAGCAGCCAAAGGCTCACAGGGAACACCGGGGAGCTGTTTTTT. J is TRBJ2-2 and V is TRBV3-1 (or the pseudogene TRBV3-2), with D possibly matching TRBD1 (5 bases). This CDR3 is 16 amino acids long. CDR1 and CDR2 from the germline V gene are LGHDT and YNNKEL (reference sequence). Between the trimmed V and J ends, which lost 2 bases and 1 base, there was a span of 11 bases.

This clone was seen a handful of times. The rearrangement joins TRBV30 to TRBJ1-1; no clear D gene. The ends were cut back, 4 bases at V and 6 bases at J, with 15 bases in the middle. The germline gives CDR1 GTSNPN, CDR2 SVGIG (reference sequence). The CDR3 loop spans 13 amino acids. The CDR3 protein is CAWNRESRAEAFF. CDR3 in DNA: TGTGCCTGGAACCGGGAGTCTAGGGCTGAAGCTTTCTTT.

This clone came up many times. J is TRBJ2-3 and V is TRBV4-2; 13 bases are a match to TRBD2. Per the germline V gene, CDR1 is LGHNA and CDR2 is YNFKEQ. J lost 7 bases, V lost 0 bases, and 7 bases had no gene match. There are 17 residues in the CDR3. For the CDR3, the DNA is TGTGCCAGCAGCCAAGAAAGGTGGACTAGCGGGGGAAATACGCAGTATTTT. Protein: CASSQERWTSGGNTQYF.

This clone was detected once. The CDR3 nucleotides read TGTGCCACCAGCAGGGGCTTCCAGGGGCAGCCCCAGCATTTT. Encoded protein: CATSRGFQGQPQHF. This sequence joins TRBV15 and TRBJ1-5; TRBD1 might be the D (6 bases). This CDR3 region has 14 residues. Germline V gene sequence: CDR1 LNHNV, CDR2 YYDKDF (reference sequence). V lost 3 bases and J lost 7, with 13 bases in between.

The chain joins TRBV12-3 or TRBV12-4 to TRBJ1-1; 7 nucleotides agree with TRBD1. Trimming took 4 bases from V and 6 from J; bases not matched to a gene: 5. The CDR3 is 13 residues long. The CDR3 DNA reads TGTGCCAGCAGTTCATCGGACAGGTCTGAAGCTTTCTTT. Translated, it gives CASSSSDRSEAFF.